The T cell receptor beta chain under discussion was sequenced for a study of blood T cell repertoires in COVID-19 (dated by TCRdb to about 2020). Broadly, across the study: Collaborator samples came from the United States, Italy and Spain and covered acute and convalescent phases of COVID-19. The prospective study material was composed of cDNA or gDNA derived from T cells, B-cell-depleted T cells, or PBMCs. Deeply sampled blood TCRbeta repertoires from subjects exposed to, actively infected with, or recovered from COVID-19 were included in the dataset. The repertoires were released in a freely available public database intended as a resource for research on the immune response to SARS-CoV-2. The samples were drawn from two sources: the first 160 participants of the ongoing ImmuneRACE study, and 1,000 to 1,500 subjects contributed by 6 global collaborators. The sample metadata nearly always contained a de-identified subject ID, COVID-19 status, age in years and sex. Where available, HLA class I and class II types were taken from metadata supplied by the sample provider and were not determined by assay-based typing. Beyond this particular receptor, the publication reports: Clinical and demographic metadata were provided uncurated, with the amount varying by source and participant.

The immunoSEQ Assay, a bias-controlled multiplex PCR, was used to amplify TCRbeta CDR3 regions from genomic DNA. As for how the authors treated the data: Nucleated cell counts per sample were estimated from amplification of reference gene primers within the assay. Sequence reads were collapsed and filtered to measure the absolute abundance of every unique TCRbeta CDR3 rearrangement. For each sample, productive Simpson clonality was calculated as the square root of Simpson's diversity index over productive rearrangements. TCRdb mirrors the immuneACCESS table, restricted to in-frame sequences. Some clones are absent from its copies; in checked studies, under half trace to an unresolved V gene, and the reason for the others is unknown. V and J calls and clone size are given by that table; D and trimming were obtained from the DNA. This sample gives under 200,000 clones in total; approximately 91% of them show up just once. The ten largest clonotypes hold around 0.5% of the sample.

The collaborating institutions used their own protocols to collect whole blood in K2EDTA tubes. For TCRbeta analysis, collaborators shipped samples in one of three forms: frozen whole blood, isolated PBMCs, or DNA extracted from either of those sample types. Including the terminal cysteine and phenylalanine, the CDR3 comprises 16 residues. Kept here is only the CDR3 DNA, which spans 48 bases and is read in frame from base 1. Germline trimming amounts to 0 bases on V and 5 bases on J, with 8 as the count of junction bases outside the gene matches. CDR1 WNHNN and CDR2 SYGVQD are derived from the germline V gene (reference sequence). Details on this clone: The target of this receptor is not known. No clone much larger than this one lies a single base away; base qualities are absent.

The V gene is TRBV10-1 and the J gene is TRBJ2-3, with 7 bases aligning to TRBD2. Sequencing input: peripheral blood. The TCR comes from a man between 50 and 59 years old with acute or convalescent COVID-19. The nucleotide sequence reads as follows: TGCGCCAGCAGTGAGTCGCCGGCTCCGGGAGGAGATACGCAGTATTTT. It translates to CASSESPAPGGDTQYF.